Sequencing of this T cell receptor beta chain was carried out in a study of response to subunit inactivated influenza vaccine. Germline lookup yields CDR1 MRHNA and CDR2 SNTAGT. The CDR3 has 13 amino acids. The germline V and J ends were trimmed by 6 bases and 3 bases, with 11 bases remaining between them. Using its own MiXCR run on the RT-PCR reads, TCRdb lists one record per CDR3 protein. The sample includes just under 550,000 distinct CDR3 sequences, 20% to 25% of them seen just once. A further study also used this sample, focusing on T cells expressing NK-cell markers. Turning to that study: The cDNA for TCR beta came from 5'RACE template switching with UMIs.

The chain employs TRBV6-4 and TRBJ1-1; D is unclear. Here the sequenced sample was CD4+ T cells sorted from PBMCs, taken 12 days after vaccination. This TCR derives from a middle-aged man who received an inactivated influenza vaccine. The CDR3 nucleotides are TGTGCCAGCAGCGTGGAGGAGGACACTGAAGCTTTCTTT. The encoded protein is CASSVEEDTEAFF.